This T cell receptor (beta chain) originates from a study of OX40 agonist ivuxolimab in advanced cancers. As for the study in general: Ivuxolimab was administered intravenously to patients at 0.01 to 10 mg/kg every 2 weeks.

As for this clone: Its antigen is as yet unknown.

The study, taken as a whole, reports: Clonal expansion from baseline to week 6 occurred in both CD4+ and CD8+ T cells. Relative to CD4+, CD8+ T cells held more expanded clones on average.

Germline V lookup: CDR1 SGDLS, CDR2 YYNGEE. V lost 0 bases to trimming and J lost 3 bases, with 13 bases between them. The CDR3 covers 16 residues. Here immunoSEQ multiplex PCR was the method, and the copy in TCRdb shows in-frame clones only, minus some. The data hold some 98,000 clones, with 85% to 95% observed a single time. The sample in question was CD4+ or CD8+ T cells sorted from blood, obtained in a trial of the OX40 agonist ivuxolimab. The V and J genes are TRBV9 and TRBJ2-1, with no clear D. This receptor was obtained from an adult with an advanced solid tumor such as melanoma, head and neck, liver or kidney cancer. The CDR3 coding sequence is TGTGCCAGCAGCGTAGCTTCGCGATTTGACTACAATGAGCAGTTCTTC. As protein: CASSVASRFDYNEQFF.